The rows below give T cell receptor beta chains drawn from one sample of a study of technical replicates of blood from four donors. The assay was immunoSEQ multiplex PCR, and TCRdb's table has in-frame clones only and misses some. The repertoire holds about 83,000 clones, with roughly 94% as singletons. Material: T cells isolated from PBMCs. Receptors originate from a human donor in good health. Both conserved end residues are part of each CDR3. D genes are given only for firm matches. The size field is filled for only some rows; it gives once, few, many or a size class.

size | D | J | V | CDR3 | DNA
NA | NA | TRBJ2-2 | TRBV6-5 | CASSYSVQSPGELFF | TGTGCCAGCAGTTACTCGGTACAGTCCCCCGGGGAGCTGTTTTTT
NA | TRBD1 | TRBJ2-7 | TRBV15 | CATSSDRGRYEQYF | TGTGCCACCAGCAGCGACAGGGGACGATACGAGCAGTACTTC
NA | NA | TRBJ1-1 | TRBV27 | CASSLYRAGAGATTEAFF | TGTGCCAGCAGTTTATATAGGGCAGGGGCGGGTGCTACCACTGAAGCTTTCTTT
NA | TRBD2 | TRBJ2-2 | TRBV30 | CAWDGGEGTGELFF | TGTGCCTGGGACGGAGGGGAGGGCACCGGGGAGCTGTTTTTT
NA | TRBD2 | TRBJ2-3 | TRBV7-8 | CASSLGRGDLTDTQYF | TGTGCCAGCAGCTTAGGGCGGGGGGACCTCACAGATACGCAGTATTTT
NA | NA | TRBJ2-3 | TRBV18 | CASSPLSASVGTDTQYF | TGTGCCAGCTCACCTCTCTCAGCTAGCGTCGGAACAGATACGCAGTATTTT
NA | NA | TRBJ2-7 | TRBV7-7 | CASSLLGRGGEQYF | TGTGCTAGCAGCTTATTGGGTAGGGGCGGCGAGCAGTACTTC
NA | NA | TRBJ1-1 | TRBV7-6 | CASSLGGGGLRAFF | TGTGCCAGCAGCTTAGGCGGGGGGGGGCTTAGAGCTTTCTTT
NA | TRBD2 | TRBJ2-1 | TRBV11-3 | CASSSKRGSSYNEQFF | TGTGCCAGCAGCTCAAAGCGGGGGAGCTCCTACAATGAGCAGTTCTTC
once | NA | TRBJ2-3 | TRBV5-8 | CASSSQGTDTQYF | TGTGCCAGCAGCTCCCAGGGTACAGATACGCAGTATTTT
NA | TRBD2 | TRBJ2-1 | TRBV27 | CASSFGTSIGDEQFF | TGTGCCAGCAGTTTCGGGACTAGTATAGGAGATGAGCAGTTCTTC
NA | NA | TRBJ2-1 | TRBV30 | CAWSAGQGFNEQFF | TGTGCCTGGAGTGCGGGTCAGGGTTTCAATGAGCAGTTCTTC
once | TRBD1 | TRBJ2-1 | TRBV7-9 | CASSLAIGQGGYNEQFF | TGTGCCAGCAGCTTAGCGATAGGACAGGGGGGGTACAATGAGCAGTTCTTC
NA | TRBD2 | TRBJ2-1 | TRBV7-8 | CASSFSRGTTPTEQFF | TGTGCCAGCAGCTTTTCGCGAGGGACTACCCCTACTGAGCAGTTCTTC
NA | NA | TRBJ2-2 | TRBV7-9 | CASSLGAAGTGELFF | TGTGCCAGCAGCTTGGGGGCAGCAGGCACCGGGGAGCTGTTTTTT
NA | NA | TRBJ2-1 | TRBV18 | CASSPRSGPAYNEQFF | TGTGCCAGCTCACCAAGATCAGGTCCGGCCTACAATGAGCAGTTCTTC
NA | NA | TRBJ2-1 | TRBV6-1 | CASSETRRSDSYNEQFF | TGTGCCAGCAGTGAAACGAGGAGGTCGGATTCCTACAATGAGCAGTTCTTC
NA | TRBD1 | TRBJ2-6 | TRBV10-2 | CASSTGTERRAMGSGANVLTF | TGCGCCAGCAGTACCGGGACAGAAAGGCGGGCAATGGGCTCTGGGGCCAACGTCCTGACTTTC
NA | NA | TRBJ2-7 | TRBV5-4 | CASSYAGRIEEQYF | TGTGCCAGCAGTTATGCCGGGAGAATCGAAGAGCAGTACTTC
NA | NA | TRBJ2-1 | TRBV7-2 | CASSFGGGYRTYNEQFF | TGTGCCAGCAGCTTTGGGGGCGGATACCGGACCTACAATGAGCAGTTCTTC
few | NA | TRBJ2-1 | TRBV6-6 | CASRRDSWVHEQFF | TGTGCCAGCAGGCGGGACAGTTGGGTCCATGAGCAGTTCTTC
NA | NA | TRBJ2-7 | TRBV28 | CASSGRQPWATSGF | TGTGCCAGCAGCGGTAGACAGCCTTGGGCTACGAGTGGCTTC
NA | TRBD1 | TRBJ2-7 | TRBV9 | CASSGGQGGEQYF | TGTGCCAGCAGCGGAGGACAGGGGGGCGAGCAGTACTTC
NA | TRBD1 | TRBJ2-7 | TRBV2 | CARGQGRDEQYF | TGTGCCAGAGGACAGGGGAGAGACGAGCAGTACTTC
NA | NA | TRBJ2-1 | TRBV28 | CASNFLVADRSYNEQFF | TGTGCCAGCAACTTTTTGGTAGCGGACCGCTCCTACAATGAGCAGTTCTTC
NA | TRBD2 | TRBJ2-2 | TRBV11-2 | CASRNTPGLMTTGELFF | TGTGCCAGCAGAAATACTCCGGGACTAATGACCACCGGGGAGCTGTTTTTT
NA | NA | TRBJ1-1 | TRBV14 | CASSQGTGLHTEAFF | TGTGCCAGCAGCCAAGGAACAGGGTTGCACACTGAAGCTTTCTTT
NA | NA | TRBJ1-2 | TRBV28 | CASSPGTPGYGYTF | TGTGCCAGCAGTCCCGGGACACCCGGATATGGCTACACCTTC
NA | NA | TRBJ1-1 | TRBV7-8 | CASSLVHRDTEAFF | TGTGCCAGCAGCTTAGTCCACAGGGACACTGAAGCTTTCTTT
NA | NA | TRBJ2-3 | TRBV7-8 | CASSLQAEQLGSQYF | TGTGCCAGCAGCTTACAGGCAGAGCAGTTGGGTTCGCAGTATTTT
NA | NA | TRBJ2-2 | TRBV11-3 | CASTMRGGPNTGELFF | TGTGCCAGCACCATGCGCGGGGGCCCGAACACCGGGGAGCTGTTTTTT
NA | TRBD1 | TRBJ2-5 | TRBV29-1 | CSVGTGVQETQYF | TGCAGCGTTGGGACAGGCGTACAAGAGACCCAGTACTTC
NA | NA | TRBJ2-7 | TRBV11-2 | CASSQLARGFTYEQYF | TGTGCCAGCAGTCAATTAGCCCGCGGTTTCACCTACGAGCAGTACTTC
NA | TRBD2 | TRBJ2-5 | TRBV11-2 | CASSLSLGTSFTQYF | TGTGCCAGCAGCTTATCCCTAGGGACTAGTTTCACCCAGTACTTC